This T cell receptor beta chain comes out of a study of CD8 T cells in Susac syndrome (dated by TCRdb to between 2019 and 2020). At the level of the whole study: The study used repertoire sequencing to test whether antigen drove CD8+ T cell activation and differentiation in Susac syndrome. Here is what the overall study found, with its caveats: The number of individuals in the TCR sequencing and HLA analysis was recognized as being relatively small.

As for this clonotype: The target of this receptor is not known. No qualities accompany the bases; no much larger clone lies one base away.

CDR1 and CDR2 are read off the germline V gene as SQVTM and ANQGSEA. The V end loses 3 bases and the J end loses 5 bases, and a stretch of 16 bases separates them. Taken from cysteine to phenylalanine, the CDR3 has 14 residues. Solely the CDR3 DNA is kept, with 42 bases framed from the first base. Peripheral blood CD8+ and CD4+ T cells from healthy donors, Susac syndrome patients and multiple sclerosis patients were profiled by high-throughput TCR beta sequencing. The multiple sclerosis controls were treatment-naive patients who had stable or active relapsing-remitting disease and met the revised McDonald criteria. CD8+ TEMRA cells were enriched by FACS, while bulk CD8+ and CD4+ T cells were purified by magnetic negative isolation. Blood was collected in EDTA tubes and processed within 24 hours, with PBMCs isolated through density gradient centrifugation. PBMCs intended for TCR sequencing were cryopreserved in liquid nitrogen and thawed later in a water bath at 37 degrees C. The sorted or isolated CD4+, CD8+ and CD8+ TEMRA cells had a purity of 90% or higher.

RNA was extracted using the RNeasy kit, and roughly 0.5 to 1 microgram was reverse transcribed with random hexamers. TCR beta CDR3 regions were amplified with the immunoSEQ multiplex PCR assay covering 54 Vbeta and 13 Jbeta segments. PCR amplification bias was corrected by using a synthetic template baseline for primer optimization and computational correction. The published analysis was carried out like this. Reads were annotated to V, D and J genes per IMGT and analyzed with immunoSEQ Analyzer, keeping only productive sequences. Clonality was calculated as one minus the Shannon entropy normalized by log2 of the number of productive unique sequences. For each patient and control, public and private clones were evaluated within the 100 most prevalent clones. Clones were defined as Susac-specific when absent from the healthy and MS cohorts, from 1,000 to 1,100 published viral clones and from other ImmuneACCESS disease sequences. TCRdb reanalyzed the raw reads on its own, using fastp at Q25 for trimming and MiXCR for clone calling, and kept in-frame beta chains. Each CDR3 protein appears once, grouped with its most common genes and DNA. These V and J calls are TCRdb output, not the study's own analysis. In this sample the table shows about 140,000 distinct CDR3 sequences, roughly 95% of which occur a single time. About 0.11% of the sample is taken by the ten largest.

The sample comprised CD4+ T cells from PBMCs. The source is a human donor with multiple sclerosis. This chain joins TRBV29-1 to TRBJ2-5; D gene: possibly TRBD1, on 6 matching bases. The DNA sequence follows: TGCAGCGTTGACTCCCCCGGGACATCTGAGACCCAGTACTTC. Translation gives CSVDSPGTSETQYF.